The 30 T cell receptor beta chains below come from one sample, sequenced in a study of OX40 agonist ivuxolimab in advanced cancers. TCRdb's table, derived via immunoSEQ multiplex PCR, lists solely in-frame clones and lacks some. The table includes tens of thousands of clones, 70% to 85% detected once. The sequencing here drew on CD4+ or CD8+ T cells sorted from blood, taken in a trial of the OX40 agonist ivuxolimab. These receptor sequences come from an adult with an advanced solid tumor such as melanoma, head and neck, liver or kidney cancer.

The chain combines TRBV6-6 with TRBJ1-6; D is unclear. This CDR3 has 14 amino acids. Germline lookup yields CDR1 MNHNY and CDR2 SVGAGI (reference sequence). V gave up 0 bases and J gave up 6 bases, with 6 bases separating them. CDR3 residues: CASSYSRPNSPLHF. CDR3 bases: TGTGCCAGCAGTTACTCGCGTCCTAATTCACCCCTCCACTTT.

This clone occurred a few times. The chain is built from TRBV5-5 and TRBJ2-7, with 11 bases lining up with TRBD2. Germline loops: CDR1 SGHKS, CDR2 YYEKEE (reference sequence). This CDR3 has 15 amino acids. V shed 4 bases, J shed 3 bases, and the junction held 6 bases outside the gene matches. CDR3 DNA sequence: TGTGCCAGCAGCGTGGGACTAGCGGTGATCTACGAGCAGTACTTC. Translated: CASSVGLAVIYEQYF.

The J gene is TRBJ1-5, the V gene TRBV6-6; 7 nucleotides match TRBD1. Trimming at V came to 0 bases and at J to 3 bases, leaving 2 bases not matched to a gene. The CDR3 length is 15 residues. Germline V gives CDR1 MNHNY, CDR2 SVGAGI (reference sequence). The CDR3 DNA is TGTGCCAGCAGTTACTCGGGACAGCTCAATCAGCCCCAGCATTTT. Translated, it gives CASSYSGQLNQPQHF.

The chain employs TRBV14 and TRBJ2-3, with TRBD2 as a possible D gene (5 bases). Deletions cut 2 bases from V and 2 bases from J, with 14 bases between. This CDR3 is 16 amino acids long. Germline V gene data show CDR1 as SGHDN and CDR2 as FVKESK. CDR3 protein: CASSQRKGLVTDTQYF. In nucleotides, the CDR3 is TGTGCCAGCAGCCAAAGGAAAGGACTCGTCACAGATACGCAGTATTTT.

This clone was found a few times. The rearrangement uses TRBV28 and TRBJ1-2; D not resolved. Germline loops: CDR1 MDHEN, CDR2 SYDVKM. The V end was cut by 3 bases, the J end by 4 bases, with 12 bases between. This CDR3 is built from 14 residues. The CDR3 sequence is CASSFIGLIYGYTF. CDR3 DNA: TGTGCCAGCAGTTTTATCGGACTGATCTATGGCTACACCTTC.

The gene calls are TRBV7-9 and TRBJ1-6, with 8 bases lining up with TRBD1. This CDR3 is 16 amino acids long. With 5 bases clipped from V and 8 bases from J, the junction kept 11 bases outside the gene matches. Germline V gene sequence: CDR1 SEHNR, CDR2 FQNEAQ (reference sequence). The CDR3 sequence: CASSLRPDREYSPLHF. The CDR3 DNA reads TGTGCCAGCAGCCTCCGGCCGGACAGGGAATATTCACCCCTCCACTTT.

The CDR3: CASSLVLATGIHEQYF. The DNA for the CDR3 is TGTGCCAGCAGCTTAGTTCTGGCGACAGGGATCCACGAGCAGTACTTC. V usage is TRBV11-2 and J usage is TRBJ2-7; the match to TRBD1 covers 7 bases. The CDR3 spans 16 residues. V lost 1 base and J lost 5; bases outside the gene matches: 11. The germline gives CDR1 SGHAT, CDR2 FQNNGV.

V usage is TRBV28 and J usage is TRBJ1-1; D call uncertain. Germline V gene sequence: CDR1 MDHEN, CDR2 SYDVKM. This CDR3 region has 13 residues. Between the trimmed V and J ends, which lost 6 bases and 5 bases, there was a span of 13 bases. CDR3 bases: TGTGCCAGCAGCCGACTGGGTTGGACTGAAGCTTTCTTT. This translates into CASSRLGWTEAFF.

The CDR3 DNA is TGTGCCAGCAGCATGACGCCCTATTACGAGCAGTACTTC. It specifies CASSMTPYYEQYF. V usage is TRBV7-3 and J usage is TRBJ2-7; D gene ambiguous. The CDR3 has 13 residues. Trimming pared 5 bases from V and 4 bases from J, leaving 12 bases between. CDR1 is SGHTA, CDR2 FQGTGA, per germline.

This clone was recorded only once. This sequence joins TRBV4-2 and TRBJ2-2; tentatively, D is TRBD2 (5 bases). Trimming removed 7 bases at V and 3 bases at J, with 9 bases between. The germline CDR1 and CDR2 sequences are LGHNA and YNFKEQ. The CDR3 totals 13 residues. The CDR3 is CASNEGDTGELFF. In nucleotides, the CDR3 is TGTGCCAGCAATGAGGGTGACACCGGGGAGCTGTTTTTT.

The chain is built from TRBV6-5 and TRBJ1-1; D is undetermined. The CDR3 contains 13 residues. CDR1 MNHEY and CDR2 SVGAGI come from the germline V gene. Trimming shortened V by 5 bases and J by 5 bases, and 12 bases separated the two germline ends. The CDR3 coding sequence is TGTGCCAGCAGTACTGTTCTTGTGACTGAAGCTTTCTTT. Its translation is CASSTVLVTEAFF.

The chain combines TRBV15 with TRBJ2-3; no reliable D call. V was pared by 3 bases and J by 6 bases, with 7 bases between. The CDR3 is 12 amino acids. The germline gives CDR1 LNHNV, CDR2 YYDKDF (reference sequence). DNA for the CDR3: TGTGCCACCAGCAGCGGCCAGGATACGCAGTATTTT. This encodes CATSSGQDTQYF.

As concerns this clone: A read error is the likely source, as a far larger clone sits one nucleotide away. V usage is TRBV4-2 and J usage is TRBJ1-1; no firm D call. Trimming cost V 0 bases and J 6 bases, with 20 bases left between them. This CDR3 contains 17 residues. The germline CDR1 and CDR2 sequences are LGHNA and YNFKEQ. In nucleotides, the CDR3 is TGTGCCAGCAGCCAAGATTGGAACAACAGAGGAGGGCCTGAAGCTTTCTTT. Residues: CASSQDWNNRGGPEAFF.

The V and J genes are TRBV4-1 and TRBJ2-2, with 7 bases aligning to TRBD1. Germline V CDR1 and CDR2: MGHRA, YSYEKL. V lost 4 bases to trimming and J lost 5 bases; unmatched junction nucleotides: 10. The CDR3 length is 16 residues. CDR3 in amino acids: CASSRNSGQLTGELFF. The DNA of the CDR3 is TGCGCCAGCAGCCGAAATTCGGGACAGCTTACCGGGGAGCTGTTTTTT.

The CDR3 bases are TGTGCCAGCAGTTACCTAATTCGTGGAGGGTATCCCTACGAGCAGTACTTC. It encodes CASSYLIRGGYPYEQYF. The chain links TRBV28 to TRBJ2-7, with a tentative D call TRBD2 (6 bases). The CDR3 totals 17 residues. The germline V gene encodes CDR1 MDHEN and CDR2 SYDVKM. V was shortened by 4 bases and J by 2 bases, with 21 bases between the two germline ends.

The chain uses TRBV15 and TRBJ2-7; 9 bases match TRBD1. V lost 1 base, J lost 2 bases, and 6 bases stayed unmatched. Looked up from germline, CDR1 is LNHNV and CDR2 is YYDKDF (reference sequence). The CDR3 extends over 16 amino acids. CDR3 DNA sequence: TGTGCCACCAGCAGAGGCCCCGGGACAGGGACCTACGAGCAGTACTTC. Its protein is CATSRGPGTGTYEQYF.

This clone was seen a handful of times. The chain recombines TRBV29-1 with TRBJ2-7; maybe TRBD1 (6 bases). V was shortened by 7 bases and J by 3 bases, with 19 bases between the two germline ends. The CDR3 has 14 amino acids. From germline, CDR1 is SQVTM and CDR2 ANQGSEA. This CDR3 reads CSALVPDRLYEQYF. As DNA, the CDR3 is TGCAGCGCCTTAGTTCCTGACAGGCTCTACGAGCAGTACTTC.

The chain is built from TRBV5-4 and TRBJ1-2, with unresolved D. The germline CDR1 and CDR2 sequences are SGHNT and YYREEE (reference sequence). Trimming took 4 bases from V and 5 from J, leaving 21 bases between them. The CDR3 runs 16 residues. The CDR3 region is CASSPDGFDTGYGYTF. CDR3 DNA sequence: TGTGCCAGCAGCCCAGATGGGTTCGACACGGGGTATGGCTACACCTTC.

The rearrangement links TRBV4-1 to TRBJ1-1, with D possibly being TRBD1 (6 bases). The CDR3 contains 13 residues. The ends were cut back, 7 bases at V and 3 bases at J, with 12 bases in the middle. Per the germline V gene, CDR1 is MGHRA and CDR2 is YSYEKL. The CDR3 DNA reads TGCGCCAGCACCAGAAAGGGGGACACTGAAGCTTTCTTT. Its protein product is CASTRKGDTEAFF.

This sequence joins TRBV29-1 and TRBJ2-7; the D is unclear. Deletions cut 4 bases from V and 2 bases from J, with 12 bases between. Germline loops: CDR1 SQVTM, CDR2 ANQGSEA. This CDR3 has 13 residues. The CDR3 DNA reads as TGCAGCGTTGTTTCGGCGAACGCCTACGAGCAGTACTTC. It translates to CSVVSANAYEQYF.

The chain joins TRBV6-1 to TRBJ1-2; 7 positions match TRBD1. This CDR3 contains 15 residues. The J segment lost 2 bases and the V segment lost 4 bases, leaving 7 bases of the junction unmatched. The germline V gene encodes CDR1 MNHNS and CDR2 SASEGT. The CDR3 nucleotides are TGTGCCAGCAGTGGGGGTAGGGGGCCGAACTATGGCTACACCTTC. It is translated as CASSGGRGPNYGYTF.

This chain connects TRBV6-5 to TRBJ2-7; perhaps TRBD1 as D (5 bases). V shed 8 bases and J shed 3 bases, with 14 bases lying between them. Germline values: CDR1 MNHEY, CDR2 SVGAGI. This CDR3 has 13 amino acids. CDR3 sequence (DNA): TGTGCCAGCGGAATGAAACAGGTCTACGAGCAGTACTTC. It specifies CASGMKQVYEQYF.

This clone was recorded a few times. The chain is built from TRBV2 and TRBJ1-4; TRBD1 aligns across 8 bases. Germline CDR1 reads SNHLY; CDR2 reads FYNNEI. V shed 5 bases, J shed 6 bases, and the junction held 5 bases outside the gene matches. The CDR3 totals 14 residues. The DNA for the CDR3 is TGTGCCAGCAGTCCGACAGGGGCGGATGAAAAACTGTTTTTT. It encodes CASSPTGADEKLFF.

This CDR3 reads CASSQTGNTEAFF. The DNA for the CDR3 is TGTGCCAGCAGCCAGACAGGGAACACTGAAGCTTTCTTT. The chain recombines TRBV6-5 with TRBJ1-1, with D possibly being TRBD1 (6 bases). V dropped 6 bases and J dropped 1 base, with 9 bases sitting between them. Germline CDR1 is MNHEY and CDR2 is SVGAGI. The CDR3 extends over 13 amino acids.

This rearrangement joins TRBV15 to TRBJ2-4; unclear D gene. The CDR3 sequence is 16 residues long. Germline CDR1 LNHNV, CDR2 YYDKDF (reference sequence). The V and J ends lost 0 bases and 0 bases respectively, with 9 bases between them. The CDR3 nucleotides read TGTGCCACCAGCAGAGACCGGTCCTTAGCCAAAAACATTCAGTACTTC. Translation gives CATSRDRSLAKNIQYF.

This clone was detected only once. J is TRBJ2-4 and V is TRBV18; D possibly corresponds to TRBD2 (6 bases). From germline, CDR1 is KGHSH and CDR2 LQKENI. V was clipped by 3 bases and J by 8 bases, with 17 bases between them. The CDR3 loop spans 15 amino acids. In nucleotides, the CDR3 is TGTGCCAGCTCACCCCTCGGGGGAGTTGAAGACATTCAGTACTTC. Amino acid sequence: CASSPLGGVEDIQYF.

The CDR3 loop reads CASSTRQNEKLFF. CDR3 DNA sequence: TGTGCCAGCAGTACCCGACAGAATGAAAAACTGTTTTTT. The chain couples TRBV28 to TRBJ1-4; the D gene is possibly TRBD1 (5 bases). CDR1 and CDR2 (germline): MDHEN, SYDVKM. This CDR3 is built from 13 residues. V dropped 5 bases and J dropped 5 bases, with 9 bases sitting between them.

The chain couples TRBV5-1 to TRBJ1-1; D unresolved. This CDR3 is 13 amino acids long. Trimming removed 2 bases at V and 1 base at J, with 6 bases between. Germline CDR1 is SGHRS and CDR2 is YFSETQ. The CDR3 sequence is CASSFRENTEAFF. CDR3 in DNA: TGCGCCAGCAGCTTTAGGGAGAACACTGAAGCTTTCTTT.

V and J are TRBV7-9 and TRBJ2-7, with no clear D. The CDR3 contains 14 residues. In germline, CDR1 is SEHNR, CDR2 FQNEAQ (reference sequence). Trimming cost V 1 base and J 2 bases, with 9 bases left between them. The CDR3 reads CASSLDGRTYEQYF. The CDR3, as DNA: TGTGCCAGCAGCTTAGACGGCAGAACCTACGAGCAGTACTTC.

The rearrangement uses TRBV27 and TRBJ2-7; no definite D call. This CDR3 comprises 15 residues. V shed 0 bases and J shed 9 bases, with 18 bases lying between them. CDR1 and CDR2 (germline): MNHEY, SMNVEV (reference sequence). The CDR3 nucleotides are TGTGCCAGCAGTTTATCTTGGGGTAGTCGCGTCGGGCAGTACTTC. This translates into CASSLSWGSRVGQYF.